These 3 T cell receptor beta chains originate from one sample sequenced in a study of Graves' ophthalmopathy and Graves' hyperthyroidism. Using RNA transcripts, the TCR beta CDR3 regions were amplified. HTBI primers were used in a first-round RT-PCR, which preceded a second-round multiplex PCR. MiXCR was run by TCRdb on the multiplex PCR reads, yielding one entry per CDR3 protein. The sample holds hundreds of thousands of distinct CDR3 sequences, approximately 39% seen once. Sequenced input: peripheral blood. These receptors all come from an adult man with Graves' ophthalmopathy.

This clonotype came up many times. Here the CDR3 DNA reads TGTGCCAGCAGCCCTGACAGGGTCCAAGAGACCCAGTACTTC. Amino acid sequence: CASSPDRVQETQYF. The rearrangement uses TRBV2 and TRBJ2-5; TRBD1 aligns across 7 bases. After removal of 6 bases from V and 1 base from J, the junction contained 5 bases not matched to a gene. This CDR3 is built from 14 residues. Germline V gene data show CDR1 as SNHLY and CDR2 as FYNNEI.

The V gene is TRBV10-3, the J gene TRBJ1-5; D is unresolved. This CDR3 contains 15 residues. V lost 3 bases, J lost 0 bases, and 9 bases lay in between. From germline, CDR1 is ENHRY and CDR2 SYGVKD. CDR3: CAISDKRYSNQPQHF. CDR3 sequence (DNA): TGTGCCATCAGTGATAAGCGTTATAGCAATCAGCCCCAGCATTTT.

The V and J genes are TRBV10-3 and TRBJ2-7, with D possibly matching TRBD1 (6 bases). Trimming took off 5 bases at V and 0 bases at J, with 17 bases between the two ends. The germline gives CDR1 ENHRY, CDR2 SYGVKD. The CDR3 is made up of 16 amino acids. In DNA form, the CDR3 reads TGTGCCATCAGTTTTTTAGAGACAGGTCCCTCCTACGAGCAGTACTTC. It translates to CAISFLETGPSYEQYF.